Below, 10 T cell receptor beta chains from the same sample are listed, as sequenced in a study of T cell changes during pregnancy in multiple sclerosis. Libraries were prepared by immunoSEQ multiplex PCR; TCRdb keeps only in-frame clonotypes and omits some of them. This sample has 70,000 to 95,000 clones, with over 85% found just once. The source was peripheral blood, collected in the first trimester of pregnancy. All receptors derive from a female donor with multiple sclerosis, enrolled in a pregnancy study.

The chain recombines TRBV13 with TRBJ1-1, with 9 positions matching TRBD1. With 8 bases clipped from V and 1 base from J, the junction kept 5 bases outside the gene matches. The CDR3 covers 14 residues. CDR1 PRHDT and CDR2 FYEKMQ come from the germline V gene (reference sequence). This CDR3 reads CASDRGAENTEAFF. In DNA, the CDR3 is TGTGCCAGCGACAGGGGGGCAGAGAACACTGAAGCTTTCTTT.

The chain links TRBV2 to TRBJ1-6, with D hard to call. Germline CDR1 reads SNHLY; CDR2 reads FYNNEI. The CDR3 has 12 amino acids. The ends were cut back, 6 bases at V and 10 bases at J, with 10 bases in the middle. The DNA for the CDR3 is TGTGCCAGCAGGGAAAACAAGTCACCCCTCCACTTT. Protein: CASRENKSPLHF.

The CDR3 region has the DNA TGTGCCAGCAGCGGGGGACTCCTGGGGAGAGAGACCCAGTACTTC. Translating gives CASSGGLLGRETQYF. This rearrangement joins TRBV9 to TRBJ2-5; D possibly corresponds to TRBD2 (6 bases). The CDR3 spans 15 residues. Looked up from germline, CDR1 is SGDLS and CDR2 is YYNGEE. Trimming took 3 bases from V and 4 from J, leaving 16 bases between them.

About this clone itself: Other nucleotide sequences in the sample specify the same CDR3. V is TRBV5-1 and J is TRBJ2-3; D is possibly TRBD2 (5 bases). Trimming stripped 0 bases from V and 1 base from J, with 6 bases between. Germline-derived CDR1 and CDR2 are SGHRS and YFSETQ. This CDR3 has 14 residues. The CDR3 is CASSLAGGTDTQYF. The DNA of the CDR3 is TGCGCCAGCAGCTTGGCCGGGGGCACAGATACGCAGTATTTT.

Notes on this clone: One junction end does not reproduce the germline sequence, and a read error may be involved. This CDR3 is CASSRGLTRDEQFF. In DNA, the CDR3 is TGTGCTAGCAGTCGGGGACTAACTCGGGATGAGCAGTTCTTC. The V gene is TRBV7-7, the J gene TRBJ2-1, with 7 positions matching TRBD2. CDR3 length: 14 amino acids. Germline CDR1 SSHAT, CDR2 FNYEAQ (reference sequence).

This chain connects TRBV7-9 to TRBJ1-3, with D possibly being TRBD1 (5 bases). The V gene lost 11 bases and the J gene lost 3 bases, with 14 bases spanning the gap. CDR1 and CDR2 (germline): SEHNR, FQNEAQ (reference sequence). CDR3 length: 13 residues. The CDR3 spells CAALLGGGNTIYF. The CDR3 bases are TGTGCCGCCCTTTTGGGGGGTGGAAACACCATATATTTT.

The V and J genes are TRBV19 and TRBJ2-1; 8 nucleotides match TRBD1. This CDR3 has 13 amino acids. V lost 7 bases, J lost 7 bases, and 6 bases stayed unmatched. CDR1 is LNHDA and CDR2 is SQIVND in the germline V gene (reference sequence). The CDR3 nucleotides are TGTGCCAGTACCAGGACAGGGTGGAATGAGCAGTTCTTC. Its protein product is CASTRTGWNEQFF.

This clone was picked up one time. The chain is built from TRBV30 and TRBJ2-2; the D gene is possibly TRBD2 (5 bases). V was cut by 2 bases and J by 5 bases, with 12 bases left in between. CDR1 is GTSNPN, CDR2 SVGIG, per germline (reference sequence). The CDR3 has 14 amino acids. DNA for the CDR3: TGTGCCTGGAGTATCAGAGGGCGGACCGGGGAGCTGTTTTTT. Translating gives CAWSIRGRTGELFF.

Remarks on this clone: The junction departs from the called germline gene at one end, perhaps through a read error. The rearrangement uses TRBV9 and TRBJ2-4, with 8 bases identical to TRBD1. This CDR3 has 12 residues. Germline loops: CDR1 SGDLS, CDR2 YYNGEE. CDR3 nucleotides: TGTGCCAGCAGTGCGGACGGACAGGGTTTAGTCTTC. Encoded protein: CASSADGQGLVF.

This clone was recorded once. The V and J genes are TRBV11-2 and TRBJ2-1, with a possible D match to TRBD2 (6 bases). The CDR3 runs 13 residues. Germline CDR1 reads SGHAT; CDR2 reads FQNNGV. Trimming left V 0 bases short and J 9 bases short, with 9 bases between. The CDR3 DNA reads TGTGCCAGCAGCTTAGACCGGGGGAGTGAGCAGTTCTTC. Translating gives CASSLDRGSEQFF.